This TCR beta chain is drawn from a study of shared clonotypes between healthy human individuals. Findings and limits, study-wide: Blood alone was sampled, and tissue repertoires likely differ.

Each of the donors was a healthy adult who was HIV-negative and had not had a recent acute infection or vaccination. Investigators divided CD4+ cells into CD45RA+ naive and CD45RA-negative memory subsets. The CDR3 has 15 amino acids. Germline-derived CDR1 and CDR2 are SGHAT and FQNNGV. The junction had 7 bases not matched to a gene; V was cut back by 5 bases and J by 4 bases. Clones were read by immunoSEQ multiplex PCR, and TCRdb kept only the in-frame ones, dropping some. The data contain over a million clones, 98% to 99% of them singletons. A note on this clone: What it binds is unknown.

V gene TRBV11-2 combines with J gene TRBJ2-5; 10 nucleotides match TRBD2. The sequenced sample consisted of naive CD4+ T cells sorted from blood. Subset of the sample: CD45RA+ positively selected. The source of this sequence is a man aged 25-45 years in good health. CDR3 protein: CASSPSGSVGETQYF. CDR3 DNA sequence: TGTGCCAGCAGCCCTAGCGGGAGTGTGGGAGAGACCCAGTACTTC.